The clone carrying this T cell receptor beta chain was detected a few times. The entry originates in a study of blood T cell repertoires in COVID-19. In the study's own analysis: Reference gene primer amplification yielded estimated nucleated cell counts. TCRdb's table, derived via immunoSEQ multiplex PCR, lists solely in-frame clones and lacks some. V, J and clone size reflect that table, while D and trimming were determined from the DNA. The repertoire has 330,000 or so clones, roughly 89% of them found once; the top ten carry approximately 4.1%. Trimming took 3 bases from V and 7 from J, leaving 19 bases between them. This CDR3 contains 15 residues. The germline gives CDR1 SGHNT, CDR2 YYREEE (reference sequence). Followed longitudinally, the Seattle patients had been enrolled during active infection.

Sequenced sample: peripheral blood. This receptor was identified in a woman aged 55 to 70 with COVID-19, enrolled during active disease. The chain uses TRBV5-4 and TRBJ1-1; tentatively, D is TRBD1 (6 bases). CDR3 nucleotide sequence: TGTGCCAGCAGCTCGACAGGAGGCAGCCTCAGTGAAGCTTTCTTT. Amino acids: CASSSTGGSLSEAFF.